This TCR beta chain was captured by sequencing in a study of T cell changes during pregnancy in multiple sclerosis. The assay was immunoSEQ multiplex PCR, and TCRdb's table has in-frame clones only and misses some. The table shows over 45,000 clones, with more than 85% occurring only once. There are 16 residues in the CDR3. Trimming took 6 bases from V and 2 from J, leaving 18 bases between them. Per the germline V gene, CDR1 is MNHEY and CDR2 is SMNVEV (reference sequence). The rearrangement joins TRBV27 to TRBJ2-3, with a tentative D call TRBD2 (6 bases). The clonotype originates from a female donor with multiple sclerosis, enrolled in a pregnancy study. Source: CD8+ T cells from peripheral blood mononuclear cells, taken after pregnancy. The CDR3 sequence: CASSRLDSFSTDTQYF. In nucleotides, the CDR3 is TGTGCCAGCAGCAGACTAGATTCCTTTTCCACAGATACGCAGTATTTT.